This T cell receptor (beta chain) was documented in a study of early T cells in non-severe SARS-CoV-2 infection. The overall study: Chains were not paired, and sequencing was done on bulk RNA from unsorted whole blood.

The germline V gene has CDR1 LNHDA and CDR2 SQIVND (reference sequence). V lost 6 bases to trimming and J lost 6 bases; unmatched junction nucleotides: 7. This CDR3 region has 13 residues. The TCR library protocol attached unique molecular identifiers to the individual cDNA molecules. TCRdb redid the calling of the 5' RACE reads with MiXCR, one entry per CDR3 protein. Here the sample spans 68,000 or so distinct CDR3 sequences, about a tenth being singletons. Material: whole blood. The chain uses TRBV19 and TRBJ2-7, with TRBD1 matching over 8 bases. This TCR derives from an adult who was a healthcare worker with PCR-confirmed SARS-CoV-2 infection or an uninfected control (not recorded which). CDR3 in amino acids: CASRPDRVGEQYF. In DNA form, the CDR3 reads TGTGCCAGTAGACCGGACAGGGTCGGCGAGCAGTACTTC.